The clone carrying this TCR beta chain was seen a few times. CDR3 size: 16 residues. Germline lookup yields CDR1 MRHNA and CDR2 SNTAGT. Trimming took 9 bases from V and 5 from J; bases not matched to a gene: 18. The data stem from a study of technical replicates of blood from several donors. Sequenced by immunoSEQ multiplex PCR; TCRdb stores in-frame clones only, minus some. The sample carries 11,000 to 15,000 clones, approximately 80% recorded once. The sample was PBMCs. This sequence joins TRBV6-4 and TRBJ2-5; TRBD2 matches 7 bases. This receptor was obtained from a human donor in good health. The CDR3 is CARPPLRGGLGETQYF. CDR3 bases: TGTGCCAGACCCCCACTCCGGGGAGGGTTGGGTGAGACCCAGTACTTC.